This TCR beta chain was retrieved from a study of blood T cell repertoires in COVID-19 (dated by TCRdb to 2020 to 2022). Background on the whole study: The collaborator samples originated in the United States, Italy and Spain and spanned the acute and convalescent phases of COVID-19. The prospective study material was composed of cDNA or gDNA derived from T cells, B-cell-depleted T cells, or PBMCs. The dataset comprised deeply sampled blood TCRbeta repertoires from subjects exposed to, actively infected with, or recovered from COVID-19. The repertoires were made available in a free public database intended to serve as a resource for research on the immune response to SARS-CoV-2. The samples were drawn from the first 160 participants of the ongoing ImmuneRACE study and from 1,254 subjects provided by 6 global collaborators. Nearly every sample came with metadata listing a de-identified subject ID, COVID-19 status, age in years and sex. HLA class I and class II types, where available, came from metadata supplied by the sample provider rather than from assay-based typing. What the study reported, not specific to this receptor: The quantity of clinical and demographic metadata differed by source and by participant and was supplied without curation.

The immunoSEQ Assay, a bias-controlled multiplex PCR, was used to amplify TCRbeta CDR3 regions from genomic DNA. Per the original workflow: The number of nucleated cells in each sample was estimated by amplification of reference gene primers within the assay. Sequence reads were collapsed and filtered to measure the absolute abundance of every unique TCRbeta CDR3 rearrangement. For each sample, productive Simpson clonality was calculated by taking the square root of Simpson's diversity index across productive rearrangements. The table comes from immuneACCESS by way of TCRdb, which keeps in-frame sequences with V and J called. Part of the clones is missing from these tables; in studies checked, under half for an unresolved V gene and the rest for unknown reasons. The V and J calls and the clone size are those of that table, but D and trimming were determined from the DNA. Within this sample are 150,000 to 200,000 clones, with about 87% of them counted one time only. The ten largest clones add up to 20% to 30% of the sample.

Collaborating institutions collected whole blood in K2EDTA tubes following their own protocols. Collaborator samples were shipped for TCRbeta analysis as frozen whole blood, isolated PBMCs, or DNA extracted from either sample type. At the junction V is shortened by 4 bases and J by 4 bases, with 16 bases in between. Reading from cysteine to phenylalanine, the CDR3 counts 15 amino acids. Here the CDR3 DNA is all that survives: 45 bases in frame from base 1. From a lookup of the germline V gene, CDR1 and CDR2 are SGHDN and FVKESK. In the case of this clone: Its antigen is not yet known. No clone much larger than this one lies a single base away; base qualities are absent.

The sequence was obtained from a man between 60 and 75 years old with acute or convalescent COVID-19. The sequence joins TRBV14 to TRBJ1-1, with an unclear D gene assignment. Sequenced sample: peripheral blood. DNA sequence: TGTGCCAGCAGCCCCTCACCCGGGAGGAGCACTGAAGCTTTCTTT. The encoded protein is CASSPSPGRSTEAFF. The CDR3 plus the reference TRBV14 and TRBJ1-1 genes for the other parts give the full variable domain: EAGVTQFPSHSVIEKGQTVTLRCDPISGHDNLYWYRRVMGKEIKFLLHFVKESKQDESGMPNNRFLAERTGGTYSTLKVQPAELEDSGVYFCASSPSPGRSTEAFFGQGTRLTVV.